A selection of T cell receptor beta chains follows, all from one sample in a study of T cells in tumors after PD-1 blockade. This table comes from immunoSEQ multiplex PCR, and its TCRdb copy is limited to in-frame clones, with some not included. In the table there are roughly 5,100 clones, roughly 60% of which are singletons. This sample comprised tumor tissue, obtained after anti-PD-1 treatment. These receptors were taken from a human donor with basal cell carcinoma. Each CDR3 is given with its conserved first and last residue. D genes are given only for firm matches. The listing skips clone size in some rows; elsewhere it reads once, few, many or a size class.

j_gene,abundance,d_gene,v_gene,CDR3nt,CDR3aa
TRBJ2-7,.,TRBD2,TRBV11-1,TGTGCCAGCAGCAGCGGGACCCCAGGAGGGCAGTACTTC,CASSSGTPGGQYF
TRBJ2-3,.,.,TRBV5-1,TGCGCCAGCAGCTCAGGGGGAGGACGCACAGATACGCAGTATTTT,CASSSGGGRTDTQYF
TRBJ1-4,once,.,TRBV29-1,TGCAGCGTCAAGGGATCAACTAATGAAAAACTGTTTTTT,CSVKGSTNEKLFF
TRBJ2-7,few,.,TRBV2,TGTGCCAGCAAGTTGGTCAGCTACGAGCAGTACTTC,CASKLVSYEQYF
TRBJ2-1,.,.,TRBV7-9,TGTGCCAGCAGCTTTCCTTTGAAAAGAAATTACAATGAGCAGTTCTTC,CASSFPLKRNYNEQFF
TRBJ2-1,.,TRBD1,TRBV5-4,TGTGCCAGCAGCTCCGCGAGGCGGGGACAGGGGGCTGAGGAGCAGTTCTTC,CASSSARRGQGAEEQFF
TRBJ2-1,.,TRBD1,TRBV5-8,TGTGCCAGCAGCGTCGCCGGACAGGGGGCCATCGATGAGCAGTTCTTC,CASSVAGQGAIDEQFF
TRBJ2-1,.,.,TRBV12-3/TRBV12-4,TGTGCCAGCAGTTTCCGGGGAGGGGGGCAGTTCTTC,CASSFRGGGQFF
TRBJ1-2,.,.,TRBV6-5,TGTGCCAGCAGTTACTCGCAGGGGTGGAACTATGGCTACACCTTC,CASSYSQGWNYGYTF
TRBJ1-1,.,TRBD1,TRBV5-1,TGCGCCAGCAGCTACGATCGGGACAGGCTGAACACTGAAGCTTTCTTT,CASSYDRDRLNTEAFF
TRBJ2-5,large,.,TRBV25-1,TGTGCCAGCAGACTCGGCCCAGAGACCCAGTACTTC,CASRLGPETQYF
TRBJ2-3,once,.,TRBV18,TGTGCCAGCTCACTGACGACAGTGATTGTGACGCAGTATTTT,CASSLTTVIVTQYF
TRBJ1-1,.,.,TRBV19,TGTGCCAGTAGTATGTTGGAGCGGGGAACTGAAGCTTTCTTT,CASSMLERGTEAFF
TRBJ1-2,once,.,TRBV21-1,TGTGCCAGCAGCAATTCAAACTATGGCTACACCTTC,CASSNSNYGYTF
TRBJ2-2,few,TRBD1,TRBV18,TGTGCCAGCACATTACAGGGGCCAGGTGGCACCGGGGAGCTGTTTTTT,CASTLQGPGGTGELFF
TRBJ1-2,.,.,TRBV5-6,TGTGCCAGCAGCTTGGCTGGGTCTCCTAACTATGGCTACACCTTC,CASSLAGSPNYGYTF
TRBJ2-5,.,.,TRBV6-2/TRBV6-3,TGTGCCAGCAGCAGTATCCAGGGGTCCCAAGGGACCCAGTACTTC,CASSSIQGSQGTQYF
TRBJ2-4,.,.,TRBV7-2,TGTGCCAGCAGCGCCTCCTTAGCTAGCCGTATTCAGTACTTC,CASSASLASRIQYF
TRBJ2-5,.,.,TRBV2,TGTGCCAGCAGTGAAGCGCGCGGGGCCACCGAGACCCAGTACTTC,CASSEARGATETQYF
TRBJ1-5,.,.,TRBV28,TGTGCCAGCAGTTTTTTGGTTAGCAATCAGCCCCAGCATTTT,CASSFLVSNQPQHF
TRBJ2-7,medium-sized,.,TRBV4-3,TGCGCCAGCAGCTTAGGAGGAGGCGAGCAGTACTTC,CASSLGGGEQYF
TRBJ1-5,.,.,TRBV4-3,TGCGCCAGCAGCCAAGATATGACAGTTCGGCAGCCCCAGCATTTT,CASSQDMTVRQPQHF
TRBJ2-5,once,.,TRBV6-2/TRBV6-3,TGTGCCAGCAGCAGTATCCAGGGGTCCCAAGAGACCCAGTACTTC,CASSSIQGSQETQYF
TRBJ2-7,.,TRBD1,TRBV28,TGTGCCAGCAGTTTATCGGGGACAGCAACCGAGCAGTACTTC,CASSLSGTATEQYF
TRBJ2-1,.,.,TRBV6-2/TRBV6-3,TGTGCCAGCAGTTACAGGGCTGCAACTTACAATGAGCAGTTCTTC,CASSYRAATYNEQFF
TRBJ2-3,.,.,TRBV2,TGTGCCAGCAGTCCGGGCAGGCTGGGGGGCACAGATACGCAGTATTTT,CASSPGRLGGTDTQYF
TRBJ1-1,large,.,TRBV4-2,TGTGCCAGCAGCCAGGGGGGGAACACTGAAGCTTTCTTT,CASSQGGNTEAFF
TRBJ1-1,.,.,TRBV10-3,TGTGCCATCAGAGACAATAACAAGAACACTGAAGCTTTCTTT,CAIRDNNKNTEAFF
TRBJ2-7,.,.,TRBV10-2,TGCGCCAGCAGTGATGCGGGTTTCGACGAGCAGTACTTC,CASSDAGFDEQYF
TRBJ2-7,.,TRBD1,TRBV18,TGTGCCAGCTCACTTTCGGGACAGTCCTCGGCCGAGCAGTACTTC,CASSLSGQSSAEQYF
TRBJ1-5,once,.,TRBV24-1,TGTGCCACCAGTGGGCAGGGTAATCAGCCCCAGCATTTT,CATSGQGNQPQHF
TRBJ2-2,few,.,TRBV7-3,TGTGCCAGCAGCTTAATGGAGACCGGGGAGCTGTTTTTT,CASSLMETGELFF
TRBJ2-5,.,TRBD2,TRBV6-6,TGTGCCAGCAGTTACTCGAGGACTAGCGGGCAAGAGACCCAGTACTTC,CASSYSRTSGQETQYF
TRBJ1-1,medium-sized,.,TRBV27,TGTGCCAGCAGTTTATCTCCCCGGGGATGGAACCGAGAAGCTTTCTTT,CASSLSPRGWNREAFF
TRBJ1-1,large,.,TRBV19,TGTGCCAGTAGTATAGGAGACAGTCCTGAAGCTTTCTTT,CASSIGDSPEAFF
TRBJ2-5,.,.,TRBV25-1,TGTGCCAGCAGTGAATCGGCATACCAAGAGACCCAGTACTTC,CASSESAYQETQYF
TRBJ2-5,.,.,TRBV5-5,TGTGCCAGCAGCTTGCCTAGTCCCGGGACGGGAGAGACCCAGTACTTC,CASSLPSPGTGETQYF
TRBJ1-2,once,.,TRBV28,TGTGCCAGCAGTCAACCCGGAAGGGCGAACTATGGCTACACCTTC,CASSQPGRANYGYTF
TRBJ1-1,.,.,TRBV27,TGTGCCAGCAGTTTAAGGGGGGCCATGAACACTGAAGCTTTCTTT,CASSLRGAMNTEAFF
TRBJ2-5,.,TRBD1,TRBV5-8,TGTGCCAGCAGCCAAGATTACAGGGGTTTTAGCGAGACCCAGTACTTC,CASSQDYRGFSETQYF
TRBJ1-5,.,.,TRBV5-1,TGCGCCAGCAGCACGGGGGACGGTAGCAATCAGCCCCAGCATTTT,CASSTGDGSNQPQHF
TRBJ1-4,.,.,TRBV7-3,TGTGCCCGAAGCCGGGGAGGGGGTGAAAAACTGTTTTTT,CARSRGGGEKLFF
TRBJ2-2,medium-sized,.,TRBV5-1,TGCGCCAGCAGCTCCGTTGGGCCTAACACCGGGGAGCTGTTTTTT,CASSSVGPNTGELFF
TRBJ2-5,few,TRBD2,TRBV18,TGTGCCAGCTCACCAGTTGCGGGAGAAGAGACCCAGTACTTC,CASSPVAGEETQYF
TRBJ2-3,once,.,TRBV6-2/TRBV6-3,TGTGCCAGCAGTACCGGGACTCAAGGCGCAGATACGCAGTATTTT,CASSTGTQGADTQYF
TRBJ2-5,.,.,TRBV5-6,TGTGCCAGCAGCTTGATTAGTATCCGGGGATTAGAGACCCAGTACTTC,CASSLISIRGLETQYF
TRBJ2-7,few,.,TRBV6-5,TGTGCCAGCAGTTTTGGACGGGCCTACGAGCAGTACTTC,CASSFGRAYEQYF
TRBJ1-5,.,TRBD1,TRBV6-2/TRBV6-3,TGTGCCAGCAGCCCTAGGACAGGGCAAAGCAATCAGCCCCAGCATTTT,CASSPRTGQSNQPQHF
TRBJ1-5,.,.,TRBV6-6,TGTGCCAGCAGTTACCAGGATCAGCCCCAGCATTTT,CASSYQDQPQHF